This T cell receptor (beta chain) was obtained from a study of OX40 agonist ivuxolimab in advanced cancers. Study background: An anti-OX40 (CD134) antibody with agonistic activity, ivuxolimab, was administered to patients.

Concerning this clone: Its cognate antigen is unknown.

Unmatched junction bases numbered 5, after V lost 6 bases and J lost 3 bases. The CDR3 spans 14 residues. The germline V gene encodes CDR1 MNHEY and CDR2 SVGAGI. Autoimmune disease history or systemic immunosuppression excluded patients. The table came from immunoSEQ multiplex PCR; TCRdb's copy has only in-frame clones and leaves some out. This sample has 60,000 to 75,000 clones, with 84% found just once. Overall study findings and caveats: In general, CD8+ T cells held more expanded clones than CD4+ did, on average. Low normalized T-cell clonal expansion was additionally recorded for some nonresponders.

Sequencing was performed on CD4+ or CD8+ T cells sorted from blood, taken in a trial of the OX40 agonist ivuxolimab. This chain uses TRBV6-5 with TRBJ1-5; 7 bases are a match to TRBD1. The source is an adult with an advanced solid tumor such as melanoma, head and neck, liver or kidney cancer. CDR3 sequence (DNA): TGTGCCAGCAGCTTAACAGGGGCCAATCAGCCCCAGCATTTT. Translation gives CASSLTGANQPQHF.